Following are 10 T cell receptor beta chains from one sample sequenced in a study of CD8+CD57+ T cells in acquired aplastic anemia. Genomic DNA, serving as template, underwent TCR beta VDJ and CDR3 profiling. From the reads, TCRdb called clonotypes with MiXCR, one entry per CDR3 protein. The table lists roughly 130,000 distinct CDR3 sequences, about half of them singletons. The sequenced material came from sorted CD4+, CD8+, or CD8+CD57+ T cells (not recorded which) from PBMCs. The receptors were sampled from a human donor in good health, serving as a control.

This clonotype was counted at least ten times. This sequence joins TRBV7-9 and TRBJ2-1, with 8 bases matching TRBD1. Trimming cost V 3 bases and J 5 bases; bases outside gene matches: 6. Germline V gene sequence: CDR1 SEHNR, CDR2 FQNEAQ (reference sequence). The CDR3 length is 15 residues. CDR3 nucleotide sequence: TGTGCCAGCAGCTTGGGGGGACAGGCTAACAATGAGCAGTTCTTC. Amino acid sequence: CASSLGGQANNEQFF.

The gene calls are TRBV29-1 and TRBJ1-5; no clear D. The CDR3 consists of 14 residues. Looked up from germline, CDR1 is SQVTM and CDR2 is ANQGSEA. V dropped 4 bases and J dropped 2 bases, with 12 bases sitting between them. CDR3 protein: CSVATARGNQPQHF. For the CDR3, the DNA is TGCAGCGTTGCGACGGCCAGAGGCAATCAGCCCCAGCATTTT.

This clonotype was recorded a few times. A much larger clone is a single base away; this may be a read error. V usage is TRBV5-1 and J usage is TRBJ2-1; possible D gene TRBD2, 5 bases. Germline V gene lookup returns CDR1 SGHRS and CDR2 YFSETQ. The CDR3 spans 13 residues. V lost 4 bases, J lost 9 bases, and 14 bases lay in between. The chain's CDR3 is CASSGGPHSEQFF. CDR3 nucleotide sequence: TGCGCCAGCAGCGGCGGGCCTCACAGTGAGCAGTTCTTC.

V and J are TRBV7-9 and TRBJ1-5, with D tentatively TRBD1 (5 bases). Germline assignment: CDR1 SEHNR and CDR2 FQNEAQ (reference sequence). The CDR3 has 14 residues. Between the trimmed V and J ends, which lost 5 bases and 7 bases, there was a span of 15 bases. CDR3 amino acids: CASSLSGQPQPQHF. In nucleotides, the CDR3 is TGTGCCAGCAGCCTATCAGGACAACCACAGCCCCAGCATTTT.

The chain combines TRBV10-3 with TRBJ2-1; possibly TRBD1 or TRBD2 for D (6 bases each). Trimming took 4 bases from V and 4 from J, leaving 14 bases between them. The CDR3 has 15 amino acids. Germline V gene lookup returns CDR1 ENHRY and CDR2 SYGVKD. DNA of the CDR3: TGTGCCATCAGTGTTGGGGGGCGAGGATACAATGAGCAGTTCTTC. Amino acid sequence: CAISVGGRGYNEQFF.

The CDR3 spells CASSEWVGTEAFF. In DNA form, the CDR3 reads TGCGCCAGCAGTGAATGGGTTGGCACTGAAGCTTTCTTT. The chain employs TRBV10-2 and TRBJ1-1; the D is unclear. Deletions cut 3 bases from V and 4 bases from J, with 9 bases between. CDR1 and CDR2 from the germline V gene are WSHSY and SAAADI. The CDR3 totals 13 residues.

Ten or more counts support this clonotype. V gene TRBV11-2 combines with J gene TRBJ1-2; 9 nucleotides line up with TRBD1. The CDR3 runs 18 residues. V shed 2 bases and J 0 bases; nucleotides not matched to a gene: 10. Germline V gene data show CDR1 as SGHAT and CDR2 as FQNNGV. CDR3 sequence reads: CASSLRRTGALANYGYTF. In nucleotides, the CDR3 is TGTGCCAGCAGCTTAAGGAGGACAGGGGCCCTTGCTAACTATGGCTACACCTTC.

J is TRBJ2-5 and V is TRBV7-9, with TRBD2 identical over 8 bases. Germline assignment: CDR1 SEHNR and CDR2 FQNEAQ (reference sequence). The CDR3 extends over 13 amino acids. With 7 bases clipped from V and 4 bases from J, the junction kept 5 bases outside the gene matches. The CDR3: CASTNGGGETQYF. CDR3 nucleotide sequence: TGTGCCAGCACCAACGGGGGGGGAGAGACCCAGTACTTC.

This chain uses TRBV7-9 with TRBJ2-7, with 7 bases lining up with TRBD1. With 3 bases clipped from V and 6 bases from J, the junction kept 2 bases outside the gene matches. The CDR3 contains 12 residues. The germline CDR1 and CDR2 sequences are SEHNR and FQNEAQ (reference sequence). CDR3 amino acids: CASSFGTAEQYF. As DNA, the CDR3 is TGTGCCAGCAGCTTTGGGACAGCCGAGCAGTACTTC.

CDR3 sequence reads: CSASAGEISTDTQYF. CDR3 bases: TGCAGTGCTAGCGCGGGAGAGATCTCCACAGATACGCAGTATTTT. This rearrangement joins TRBV20-1 to TRBJ2-3; 7 bases fit TRBD2. The ends lost 3 bases at V and 2 bases at J; junction bases unmatched: 8. Germline lookup yields CDR1 DFQATT and CDR2 SNEGSKA (reference sequence). This CDR3 is built from 15 residues.